These 11 T cell receptor beta chains were sequenced from one sample in a study of post-analysis software for immune sequencing data. Findings of the study overall: Patients carried five TRBV segments more frequently than controls did, and TRBV5-6, TRBV5-1 and TRBV20-1 were among them.

Each TCR beta cDNA library carried unique molecular identifiers. MiXCR, applied by TCRdb to the PCR reads, yields one record per CDR3 protein. In the table there are approximately 730,000 distinct CDR3 sequences, just under 30% of which are singletons. For these receptors, no antigen is known. The specimen was blood. The receptors stem from a girl between 10 and 17 years old with multiple sclerosis.

This clonotype was counted at least ten times. V gene TRBV7-2 combines with J gene TRBJ2-3; 7 bases map to TRBD2. Germline CDR1 reads SGHTA; CDR2 reads FQGNSA. Trimming took 8 bases from V and 9 from J; bases not matched to a gene: 5. The CDR3 consists of 11 residues. In nucleotides, the CDR3 is TGTGCCAGCGGAACAGCGGGGACGCAGTATTTT. Translated: CASGTAGTQYF.

V is TRBV7-2 and J is TRBJ2-1; D is undetermined. Looked up from germline, CDR1 is SGHTA and CDR2 is FQGNSA. The V end was cut by 11 bases, the J end by 10 bases, with 15 bases between. The CDR3 extends over 11 amino acids. CDR3: CAGTLSREQFF. Here the CDR3 DNA reads TGTGCCGGCACCTTGTCTCGAGAGCAGTTCTTC.

This clonotype was seen many times. This chain uses TRBV20-1 with TRBJ2-5; TRBD2 aligns across 10 bases. The CDR3 contains 14 residues. CDR1 DFQATT and CDR2 SNEGSKA come from the germline V gene (reference sequence). After removal of 0 bases from V and 5 bases from J, the junction contained 3 bases not matched to a gene. The CDR3 DNA reads TGCAGTGCTAGAGATCTAGCGGGAGCGGAGACCCAGTACTTC. This gives the protein CSARDLAGAETQYF.

The chain joins TRBV4-3 to TRBJ2-1; either TRBD1 or TRBD2 may supply D (7 bases each). V lost 4 bases and J lost 10, with 20 bases in between. The CDR3 is 15 residues long. Germline V gene lookup returns CDR1 LGHNA and CDR2 YSLEER. In nucleotides, the CDR3 is TGCGCCAGCAGCCTTAGTTGGGCAGGGGGGGACGAGCAGTTCTTC. Amino acids: CASSLSWAGGDEQFF.

Ten or more counts support this clonotype. V is TRBV4-3 and J is TRBJ2-3; tentatively, D is TRBD2 (6 bases). Trimming removed 3 bases from V and 2 bases from J, with 12 bases in between. The CDR3 runs to 15 residues. Germline CDR1 reads LGHNA; CDR2 reads YSLEER. The CDR3 nucleotides read TGCGCCAGCAGCCACGACCGGGACTTCACAGATACGCAGTATTTT. Its translation is CASSHDRDFTDTQYF.

The chain uses TRBV12-3 or TRBV12-4 and TRBJ2-3; the match to TRBD2 covers 8 bases. This CDR3 is 14 amino acids long. Trimming took 7 bases from V and 7 from J; bases not matched to a gene: 10. CDR3 loop: CASTPPGGRNTQYF. In DNA form, the CDR3 reads TGTGCCAGCACTCCCCCGGGGGGGCGTAATACGCAGTATTTT.

This rearrangement joins TRBV11-2 to TRBJ1-2, with 8 bases matching TRBD1. Trimming removed 3 bases from V and 5 bases from J; junction bases left unmatched: 11. The length of the CDR3 is 16 residues. Germline lookup yields CDR1 SGHAT and CDR2 FQNNGV. CDR3: CASSLGPLTGEYGYTF. In DNA, the CDR3 is TGTGCCAGCAGCTTGGGGCCCCTGACAGGGGAGTATGGCTACACCTTC.

The V call is TRBV6-2 or TRBV6-3, the J call TRBJ1-6; unclear D gene. V lost 6 bases and J lost 7, with 13 bases in between. Germline assignment: CDR1 MNHEY and CDR2 SVGEGT. The CDR3 extends over 14 amino acids. In DNA form, the CDR3 reads TGTGCCAGCAGGAACAGTAGGAAGAATTCACCCCTCCACTTT. Its translation is CASRNSRKNSPLHF.

This chain joins TRBV7-2 and TRBJ2-1; D is possibly TRBD2 (6 bases). V lost 5 bases and J lost 13, with 27 bases in between. Germline CDR1 SGHTA, CDR2 FQGNSA. The CDR3 runs 16 residues. The CDR3 here is CASSPPLAAAGKTQFF. The CDR3 coding sequence is TGTGCCAGCAGCCCACCCCTGGCGGCGGCGGGGAAGACCCAGTTCTTC.

This chain uses TRBV20-1 with TRBJ2-1; 9 bases fit TRBD2. This CDR3 comprises 19 residues. J gave up 2 bases and V 3 bases, and 17 bases lay outside the gene matches. Germline assignment: CDR1 DFQATT and CDR2 SNEGSKA (reference sequence). CDR3 in DNA: TGCAGTGCTAGCGGGCCCCATCGGCTAGCGGGGAGGACCTACAATGAGCAGTTCTTC. Encoded protein: CSASGPHRLAGRTYNEQFF.

The V gene is TRBV7-9, the J gene TRBJ2-1; 10 bases are shared with TRBD1. The CDR3 runs to 15 residues. The ends lost 4 bases at V and 8 bases at J; junction bases unmatched: 8. The germline V gene encodes CDR1 SEHNR and CDR2 FQNEAQ (reference sequence). The CDR3, as DNA: TGTGCCAGCAGCTGGATGACAGGGGGCGGCGATGAGCAGTTCTTC. Translated, it gives CASSWMTGGGDEQFF. Together with reference TRBV7-9 and TRBJ2-1, the CDR3 gives the full variable domain: DTGVSQNPRHKITKRGQNVTFRCDPISEHNRLYWYRQTLGQGPEFLTYFQNEAQLEKSRLLSDRFSAERPKGSFSTLEIQRTEQGDSAMYLCASSWMTGGGDEQFFGPGTRLTVL.